The 4 T cell receptor beta chains in this list originate from one sample, sequenced in a study of CD8 T cells in ankylosing spondylitis. Findings of the study overall: Blood from ankylosing spondylitis patients appeared to carry a characteristic roughly 8-variant TCR beta motif.

TCRdb re-analysed the 5' RACE reads in MiXCR, keeping a single row per CDR3 protein. The sample has about 440,000 distinct CDR3 sequences, under 20% seen once; the top ten hold 1%. Antigen specificity for these receptors is unknown. The sequencing sample was made of blood, either unsorted or a sorted T cell fraction (not recorded which). These receptors all stem from a male donor with ankylosing spondylitis.

This clonotype showed up many times. The rearrangement uses TRBV12-3 or TRBV12-4 and TRBJ1-3; 7 bases align to TRBD1. The CDR3 has 13 amino acids. Trimming cost V 6 bases and J 4 bases; bases outside gene matches: 3. The CDR3 DNA reads TGTGCCAGCAGCCCAGGGGGGGGAAACACCATATATTTT. It yields the protein CASSPGGGNTIYF.

This clonotype was detected only a few times. CDR3: CASSRKPGQRAYGYTF. The CDR3 DNA reads TGTGCCAGCAGTCGCAAGCCGGGACAGCGGGCGTATGGCTACACCTTC. V and J are TRBV6-1 and TRBJ1-2; TRBD1 aligns across 7 bases. V dropped 5 bases and J dropped 5; count of bases not matched to a gene: 14. The germline V gene encodes CDR1 MNHNS and CDR2 SASEGT. The CDR3 consists of 16 residues.

This clonotype was picked up a small number of times. This sequence joins TRBV6-5 and TRBJ2-7; 7 bases agree with TRBD2. V shed 0 bases and J 2 bases; nucleotides not matched to a gene: 4. The CDR3 is made up of 15 amino acids. CDR1 is MNHEY, CDR2 SVGAGI, per germline. The CDR3 sequence: CASSYSTSPTYEQYF. CDR3 sequence (DNA): TGTGCCAGCAGTTACTCGACTAGCCCCACCTACGAGCAGTACTTC.

The table lists this clonotype with many counts. The chain carries TRBV12-3 or TRBV12-4 and TRBJ1-5, with a weak D call TRBD1 (6 bases). V was trimmed by 6 bases and J by 3 bases, leaving 15 bases between them. The CDR3 is made up of 15 amino acids. The CDR3 DNA reads as TGTGCCAGCAGCCGAGGACAGAGGAACAATCAGCCCCAGCATTTT. It yields the protein CASSRGQRNNQPQHF.